This T cell receptor beta chain was sequenced for a study of OX40 agonist ivuxolimab in advanced cancers. Study-wide context: It was permissible to have had prior anti-PD-1, anti-PD-L1 or anti-CTLA-4 therapy, and over 35% had some. Whole-study findings and limits: Some patients without response likewise showed low normalized clonal expansion. Relative to CD4+ cells, CD8+ T cells on average had more expanded clones. Antigen specificity remained undetermined for the expanded peripheral T cells.

Note on this clone: The target antigen is unknown.

This CDR3 comprises 14 residues. Looked up from germline, CDR1 is LNHDA and CDR2 is SQIVND (reference sequence). V was cut by 3 bases and J by 3 bases, with 12 bases left in between. TCRdb's copy holds only in-frame clones and misses some; the assay was immunoSEQ multiplex PCR. The profile covers 70,000 to 95,000 clones, with approximately 91% appearing a single time and approximately 13% taken by the ten largest. This clonotype was obtained from an adult with an advanced solid tumor such as melanoma, head and neck, liver or kidney cancer. Sample: CD4+ or CD8+ T cells sorted from blood, taken in a trial of the OX40 agonist ivuxolimab. The chain couples TRBV19 to TRBJ2-7; D is perhaps TRBD2 (6 bases). CDR3 in DNA: TGTGCCAGTAGTATCTACCGCGGGAACTACGAGCAGTACTTC. Its protein is CASSIYRGNYEQYF.